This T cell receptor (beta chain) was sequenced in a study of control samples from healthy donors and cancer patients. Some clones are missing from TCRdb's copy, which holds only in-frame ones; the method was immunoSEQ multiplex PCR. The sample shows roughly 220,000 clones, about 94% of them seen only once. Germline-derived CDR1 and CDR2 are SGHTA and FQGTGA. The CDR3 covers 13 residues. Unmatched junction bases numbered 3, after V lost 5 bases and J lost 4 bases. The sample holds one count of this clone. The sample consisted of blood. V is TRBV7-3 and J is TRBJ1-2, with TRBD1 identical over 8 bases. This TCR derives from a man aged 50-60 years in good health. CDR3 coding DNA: TGTGCCAGCAGCCCCGGGACAGGCTATGGCTACACCTTC. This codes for CASSPGTGYGYTF.